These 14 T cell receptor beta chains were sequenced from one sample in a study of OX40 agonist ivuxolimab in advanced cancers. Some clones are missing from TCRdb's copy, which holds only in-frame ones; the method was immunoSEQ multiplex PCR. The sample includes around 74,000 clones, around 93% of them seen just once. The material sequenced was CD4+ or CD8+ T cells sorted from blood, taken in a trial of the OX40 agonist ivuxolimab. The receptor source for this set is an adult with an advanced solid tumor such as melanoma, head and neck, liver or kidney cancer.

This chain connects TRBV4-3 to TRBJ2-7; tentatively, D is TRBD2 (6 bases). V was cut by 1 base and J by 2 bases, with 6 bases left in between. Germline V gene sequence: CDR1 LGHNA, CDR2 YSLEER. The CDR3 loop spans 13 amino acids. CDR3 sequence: CASSQGGAYEQYF. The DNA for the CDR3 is TGCGCCAGCAGCCAAGGGGGGGCCTACGAGCAGTACTTC.

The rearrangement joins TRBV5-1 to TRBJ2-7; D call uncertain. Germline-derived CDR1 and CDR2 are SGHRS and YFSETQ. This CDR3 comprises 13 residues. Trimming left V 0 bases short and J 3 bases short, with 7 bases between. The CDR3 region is CASSLDADYEQYF. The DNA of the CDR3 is TGCGCCAGCAGCTTGGATGCTGACTACGAGCAGTACTTC.

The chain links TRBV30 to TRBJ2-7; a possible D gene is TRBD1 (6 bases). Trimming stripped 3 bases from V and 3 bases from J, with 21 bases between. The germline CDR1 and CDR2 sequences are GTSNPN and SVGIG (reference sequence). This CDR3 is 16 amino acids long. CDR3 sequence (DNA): TGTGCCTGGAGATCCCCTCAACAGGGTCTGGGCTACGAGCAGTACTTC. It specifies CAWRSPQQGLGYEQYF.

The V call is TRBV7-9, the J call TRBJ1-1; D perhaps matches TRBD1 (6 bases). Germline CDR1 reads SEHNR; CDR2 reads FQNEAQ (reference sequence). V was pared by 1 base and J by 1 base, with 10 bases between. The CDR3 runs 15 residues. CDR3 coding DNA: TGTGCCAGCAGCTTAGTGCTGGGGGCGAACACTGAAGCTTTCTTT. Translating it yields CASSLVLGANTEAFF.

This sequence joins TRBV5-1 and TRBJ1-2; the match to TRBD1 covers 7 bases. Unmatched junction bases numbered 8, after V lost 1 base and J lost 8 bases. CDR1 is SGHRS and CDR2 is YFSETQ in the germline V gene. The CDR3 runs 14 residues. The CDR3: CASSLWVTGDGYTF. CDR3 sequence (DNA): TGCGCCAGCAGCTTGTGGGTAACAGGGGACGGCTACACCTTC.

Here the CDR3 reads CASSALAGGEETQYF. The CDR3 nucleotides read TGTGCCAGCAGCGCCTTAGCGGGGGGCGAAGAGACCCAGTACTTC. The chain has TRBV7-6 and TRBJ2-5; TRBD2 agrees at 10 bases. Germline V CDR1 and CDR2: SGHVS, FNYEAQ. The CDR3 covers 15 residues. Trimming took 5 bases from V and 3 from J; bases not matched to a gene: 6. Supplemented by reference TRBV7-6 and TRBJ2-5, the full variable domain reads GAGVSQSPRYKVTKRGQDVALRCDPISGHVSLYWYRQALGQGPEFLTYFNYEAQQDKSGLPNDRFSAERPEGSISTLTIQRTEQRDSAMYRCASSALAGGEETQYFGPGTRLLVL.

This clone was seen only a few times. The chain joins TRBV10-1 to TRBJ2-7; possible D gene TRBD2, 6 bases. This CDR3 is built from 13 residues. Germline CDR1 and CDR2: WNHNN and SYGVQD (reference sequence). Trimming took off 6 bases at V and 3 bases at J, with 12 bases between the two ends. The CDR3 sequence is CASSPSGDYEQYF. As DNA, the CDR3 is TGCGCCAGCAGCCCATCGGGGGACTACGAGCAGTACTTC.

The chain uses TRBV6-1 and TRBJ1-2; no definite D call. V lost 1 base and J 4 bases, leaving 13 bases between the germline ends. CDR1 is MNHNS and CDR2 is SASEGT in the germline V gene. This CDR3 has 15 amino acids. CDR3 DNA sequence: TGTGCCAGCAGTGAAGTGAGTACAGAAGCCTATGGCTACACCTTC. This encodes CASSEVSTEAYGYTF.

CDR3 nucleotides: TGTGCCAGCAGCGTAGATTTATCTAATGAAAAACTGTTTTTT. The encoded protein is CASSVDLSNEKLFF. The chain has TRBV9 and TRBJ1-4; no clear D gene. The germline V gene encodes CDR1 SGDLS and CDR2 YYNGEE. The V end lost 0 bases, the J end lost 3 bases, and 6 bases lay between the germline ends. The length of the CDR3 is 14 residues.

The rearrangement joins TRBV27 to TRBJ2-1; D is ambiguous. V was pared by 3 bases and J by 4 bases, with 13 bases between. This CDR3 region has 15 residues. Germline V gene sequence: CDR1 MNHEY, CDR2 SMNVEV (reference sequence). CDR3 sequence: CASSFSQEPYNEQFF. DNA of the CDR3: TGTGCCAGCAGTTTCTCGCAGGAACCTTACAATGAGCAGTTCTTC.

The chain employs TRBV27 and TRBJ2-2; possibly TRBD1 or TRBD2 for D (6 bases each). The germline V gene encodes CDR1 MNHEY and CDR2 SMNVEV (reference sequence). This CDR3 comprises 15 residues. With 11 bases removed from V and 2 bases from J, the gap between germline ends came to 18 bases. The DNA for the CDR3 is TGTGCCTCCTACCCGGGGGCTATTAACACCGGGGAGCTGTTTTTT. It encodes CASYPGAINTGELFF.

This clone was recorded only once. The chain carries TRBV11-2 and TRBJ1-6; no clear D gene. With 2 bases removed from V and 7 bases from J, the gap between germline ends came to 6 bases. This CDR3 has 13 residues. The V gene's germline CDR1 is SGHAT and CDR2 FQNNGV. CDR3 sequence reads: CASSLNGNSPLHF. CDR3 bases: TGTGCCAGCAGCTTAAATGGGAATTCACCCCTCCACTTT. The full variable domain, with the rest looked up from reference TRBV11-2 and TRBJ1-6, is EAGVAQSPRYKIIEKRQSVAFWCNPISGHATLYWYQQILGQGPKLLIQFQNNGVVDDSQLPKDRFSAERLKGVDSTLKIQPAKLEDSAVYLCASSLNGNSPLHFGNGTRLTVT.

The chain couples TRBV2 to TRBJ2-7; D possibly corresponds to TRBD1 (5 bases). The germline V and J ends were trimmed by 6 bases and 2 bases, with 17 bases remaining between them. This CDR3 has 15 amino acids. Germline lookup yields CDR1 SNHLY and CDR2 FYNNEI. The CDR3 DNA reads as TGTGCCAGCAGCCCTGGGCAGGGCCGGGCCTACGAGCAGTACTTC. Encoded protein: CASSPGQGRAYEQYF.

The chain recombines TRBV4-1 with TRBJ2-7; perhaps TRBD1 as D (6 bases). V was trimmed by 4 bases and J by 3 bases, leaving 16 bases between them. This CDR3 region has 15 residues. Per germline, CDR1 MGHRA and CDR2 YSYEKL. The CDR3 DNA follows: TGCGCCAGCAGCCTGGGACACGCAATGGGCTACGAGCAGTACTTC. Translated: CASSLGHAMGYEQYF.